A selection of T cell receptor beta chains follows, all from one sample in a study of blood T cell dynamics during melanoma immunotherapy. Profiling relied on immunoSEQ multiplex PCR, and the TCRdb table lists in-frame clones only, not all of them. Seen here are 8,000 or so clones, roughly four fifths observed once, and the top ten hold 0.95% to 1.5%. Sequenced here: blood, sampled from a patient treated with checkpoint blockade. These receptors were collected from a human donor with melanoma. Both conserved end residues are part of each CDR3. Each record gives: clone size, D gene, V gene, J gene, CDR3 length, CDR3 protein, CDR3 DNA. D genes are given only for firm matches. Clone size is given for some rows only: seen once, a few or many times, or a class if the clone is expanded.

abundance: -; d_gene: -; v_gene: TRBV5-1; j_gene: TRBJ2-1; len: 11; CDR3aa: CASSPNNEQFF; CDR3nt: TGCGCCAGCAGCCCAAACAATGAGCAGTTCTTC
abundance: -; d_gene: -; v_gene: TRBV2; j_gene: TRBJ1-2; len: 15; CDR3aa: CASRENREANYGYTF; CDR3nt: TGTGCCAGCAGGGAGAACAGGGAAGCTAACTATGGCTACACCTTC
abundance: few; d_gene: -; v_gene: TRBV30; j_gene: TRBJ2-7; len: 13; CDR3aa: CAWGHGTRYEQYF; CDR3nt: TGTGCCTGGGGCCACGGGACTCGGTACGAGCAGTACTTC
abundance: few; d_gene: -; v_gene: TRBV4-1; j_gene: TRBJ1-2; len: 17; CDR3aa: CASSHPQGNRARGGYTF; CDR3nt: TGCGCCAGCAGCCATCCCCAAGGGAACAGGGCTCGTGGGGGCTACACCTTC
abundance: -; d_gene: -; v_gene: TRBV6-1; j_gene: TRBJ1-5; len: 14; CDR3aa: CASSDVRTQQPQHF; CDR3nt: TGTGCCAGCAGTGATGTACGGACCCAACAGCCCCAGCATTTT
abundance: -; d_gene: -; v_gene: TRBV6-1; j_gene: TRBJ1-1; len: 14; CDR3aa: CASSEQGSYTEAFF; CDR3nt: TGTGCCAGCAGTGAACAGGGAAGTTACACTGAAGCTTTCTTT
abundance: -; d_gene: TRBD1; v_gene: TRBV19; j_gene: TRBJ1-5; len: 18; CDR3aa: CASKFSGDPGGADQPQHF; CDR3nt: TGTGCCAGTAAATTTTCAGGTGACCCAGGGGGCGCCGATCAGCCCCAGCATTTT
abundance: -; d_gene: TRBD2; v_gene: TRBV11-2; j_gene: TRBJ2-1; len: 19; CDR3aa: CASSLDYASGDLSYNEQFF; CDR3nt: TGTGCCAGCAGCTTAGATTATGCTAGCGGGGACCTCTCCTACAATGAGCAGTTCTTC
abundance: -; d_gene: TRBD1; v_gene: TRBV5-1; j_gene: TRBJ2-7; len: 14; CDR3aa: CASSWTTGDYEQYF; CDR3nt: TGCGCCAGCAGCTGGACGACAGGGGACTACGAGCAGTACTTC
abundance: -; d_gene: -; v_gene: TRBV6-6; j_gene: TRBJ2-1; len: 16; CDR3aa: CASRTLQGSSYNEQFF; CDR3nt: TGTGCCAGCAGAACTTTGCAGGGGAGCTCCTACAATGAGCAGTTCTTC
abundance: -; d_gene: -; v_gene: TRBV28; j_gene: TRBJ2-1; len: 11; CDR3aa: CASSLEYEQFF; CDR3nt: TGTGCCAGCAGTTTGGAGTATGAGCAGTTCTTC
abundance: -; d_gene: -; v_gene: TRBV19; j_gene: TRBJ1-5; len: 13; CDR3aa: CASTGRDNQPQHF; CDR3nt: TGTGCCAGTACGGGTCGGGACAATCAGCCCCAGCATTTT
abundance: once; d_gene: -; v_gene: TRBV7-6; j_gene: TRBJ2-1; len: 9; CDR3aa: CAGDNEQFF; CDR3nt: TGTGCCGGCGACAATGAGCAGTTCTTC
abundance: -; d_gene: -; v_gene: TRBV25-1; j_gene: TRBJ2-1; len: 18; CDR3aa: CASSPVAGKVRGNNEQFF; CDR3nt: TGTGCCAGCTCTCCTGTCGCGGGCAAGGTCAGGGGTAACAATGAGCAGTTCTTC
abundance: -; d_gene: TRBD2; v_gene: TRBV4-3; j_gene: TRBJ2-7; len: 17; CDR3aa: CASSPGTGTSGSYEQYF; CDR3nt: TGCGCCAGCAGCCCAGGTACCGGGACTAGCGGATCCTACGAGCAGTACTTC
abundance: -; d_gene: TRBD1; v_gene: TRBV6-1; j_gene: TRBJ2-7; len: 12; CDR3aa: CASSYDRDEQYF; CDR3nt: TGTGCCAGCAGCTACGACAGGGACGAGCAGTACTTC
abundance: -; d_gene: TRBD1; v_gene: TRBV6-1; j_gene: TRBJ2-7; len: 14; CDR3aa: CASTPGQGWNEQYF; CDR3nt: TGTGCCAGCACCCCCGGACAGGGCTGGAACGAGCAGTACTTC
abundance: -; d_gene: TRBD2; v_gene: TRBV28; j_gene: TRBJ2-3; len: 19; CDR3aa: CAVPRTAGTSGRLTDTQYF; CDR3nt: TGTGCCGTGCCGAGGACAGCCGGGACTAGCGGGAGGCTGACAGATACGCAGTATTTT
abundance: once; d_gene: TRBD1; v_gene: TRBV10-3; j_gene: TRBJ1-1; len: 15; CDR3aa: CATTPGTGVSTEAFF; CDR3nt: TGTGCCACAACCCCCGGGACAGGAGTCAGCACTGAAGCTTTCTTT
abundance: -; d_gene: -; v_gene: TRBV28; j_gene: TRBJ1-5; len: 14; CDR3aa: CASRRDVTYQPQHF; CDR3nt: TGTGCCAGTCGAAGAGACGTGACCTATCAGCCCCAGCATTTT
abundance: -; d_gene: -; v_gene: TRBV7-9; j_gene: TRBJ2-7; len: 18; CDR3aa: CASSPGRGVADSSYEQYF; CDR3nt: TGTGCCAGCAGCCCAGGGAGGGGGGTAGCGGACAGTTCCTACGAGCAGTACTTC
abundance: -; d_gene: TRBD2; v_gene: TRBV27; j_gene: TRBJ2-1; len: 15; CDR3aa: CASRSLAGYYNEQFF; CDR3nt: TGTGCCAGCAGGTCCTTAGCGGGATATTACAATGAGCAGTTCTTC
abundance: -; d_gene: -; v_gene: TRBV5-1; j_gene: TRBJ2-3; len: 15; CDR3aa: CASMEIAAGADTQYF; CDR3nt: TGCGCCAGCATGGAGATAGCGGCCGGAGCAGATACGCAGTATTTT
abundance: once; d_gene: TRBD1; v_gene: TRBV9; j_gene: TRBJ2-2; len: 15; CDR3aa: CASSPQTGIVGELFF; CDR3nt: TGTGCCAGTAGCCCACAGACAGGGATAGTCGGGGAGCTGTTTTTT
abundance: -; d_gene: TRBD1; v_gene: TRBV2; j_gene: TRBJ1-2; len: 14; CDR3aa: CASRKDRVYYGYTF; CDR3nt: TGTGCCAGCAGAAAAGACAGGGTTTACTATGGCTACACCTTC
abundance: -; d_gene: -; v_gene: TRBV19; j_gene: TRBJ2-3; len: 13; CDR3aa: CASSQGYTDTQYF; CDR3nt: TGTGCCAGTTCCCAGGGGTACACAGATACGCAGTATTTT
abundance: few; d_gene: TRBD1; v_gene: TRBV30; j_gene: TRBJ1-5; len: 14; CDR3aa: CAWTGGGSNQPQHF; CDR3nt: TGTGCCTGGACTGGAGGGGGCAGCAATCAGCCCCAGCATTTT
abundance: -; d_gene: TRBD1; v_gene: TRBV30; j_gene: TRBJ2-7; len: 15; CDR3aa: CAWTSWSGGFDEQYF; CDR3nt: TGTGCCTGGACTTCTTGGTCAGGGGGCTTCGACGAGCAGTACTTC
abundance: -; d_gene: TRBD1; v_gene: TRBV5-6; j_gene: TRBJ2-7; len: 15; CDR3aa: CASSDEGGSSYEQYF; CDR3nt: TGTGCCAGCAGCGACGAAGGGGGCAGCTCCTACGAGCAGTACTTC
abundance: -; d_gene: -; v_gene: TRBV4-1; j_gene: TRBJ1-2; len: 16; CDR3aa: CASSQEPQGTNYGYTF; CDR3nt: TGCGCCAGCAGCCAAGAGCCACAGGGAACTAACTATGGCTACACCTTC
abundance: -; d_gene: -; v_gene: TRBV10-3; j_gene: TRBJ2-7; len: 16; CDR3aa: CAISERGLIETYEQYF; CDR3nt: TGTGCCATCAGCGAACGGGGACTTATTGAAACCTACGAGCAGTACTTC
abundance: -; d_gene: -; v_gene: TRBV28; j_gene: TRBJ2-2; len: 14; CDR3aa: CASSWAGVTGELFF; CDR3nt: TGTGCCAGCAGCTGGGCAGGGGTCACCGGGGAGCTGTTTTTT
abundance: -; d_gene: -; v_gene: TRBV28; j_gene: TRBJ1-5; len: 14; CDR3aa: CASRVTGSNQPQHF; CDR3nt: TGTGCCAGCAGGGTGACAGGCAGCAATCAGCCCCAGCATTTT
abundance: -; d_gene: -; v_gene: TRBV11-2; j_gene: TRBJ2-7; len: 14; CDR3aa: CASIKVGGPYEQYF; CDR3nt: TGTGCCAGCATTAAAGTCGGGGGGCCCTACGAGCAGTACTTC
abundance: -; d_gene: -; v_gene: TRBV20-1; j_gene: TRBJ1-1; len: 8; CDR3aa: CSASWAFF; CDR3nt: TGCAGTGCATCTTGGGCTTTCTTT
abundance: few; d_gene: -; v_gene: TRBV7-9; j_gene: TRBJ1-1; len: 10; CDR3aa: CAAVNTEAFF; CDR3nt: TGTGCCGCGGTGAACACTGAAGCTTTCTTT
abundance: -; d_gene: TRBD2; v_gene: TRBV5-8; j_gene: TRBJ2-7; len: 15; CDR3aa: CASSLAGLAGDEQYF; CDR3nt: TGTGCCAGCAGCTTGGCAGGACTAGCGGGAGACGAGCAGTACTTC
abundance: few; d_gene: -; v_gene: TRBV14; j_gene: TRBJ1-2; len: 15; CDR3aa: CASSPWARDGHGYTF; CDR3nt: TGTGCCAGCAGCCCCTGGGCGCGGGATGGGCATGGCTACACCTTC
abundance: -; d_gene: -; v_gene: TRBV28; j_gene: TRBJ1-2; len: 15; CDR3aa: CASSYHRSQYYGYTF; CDR3nt: TGTGCCAGCAGTTACCACAGGAGTCAATACTATGGCTACACCTTC
abundance: -; d_gene: -; v_gene: TRBV4-1; j_gene: TRBJ2-7; len: 13; CDR3aa: CASSQGRDGEQYF; CDR3nt: TGCGCCAGCAGCCAAGGTAGGGATGGCGAGCAGTACTTC
abundance: -; d_gene: -; v_gene: TRBV7-3; j_gene: TRBJ2-5; len: 15; CDR3aa: CASSLRATGQETQYF; CDR3nt: TGTGCCAGCAGCCTCCGCGCCACGGGGCAAGAGACCCAGTACTTC
abundance: -; d_gene: -; v_gene: TRBV7-2; j_gene: TRBJ2-5; len: 16; CDR3aa: CASSLGERVTQETQYF; CDR3nt: TGTGCCAGCAGCTTAGGGGAGCGGGTGACACAAGAGACCCAGTACTTC
abundance: -; d_gene: -; v_gene: TRBV2; j_gene: TRBJ1-2; len: 15; CDR3aa: CASSATSGGVYGYTF; CDR3nt: TGTGCCAGCAGTGCCACCTCGGGGGGAGTCTATGGCTACACCTTC
abundance: once; d_gene: -; v_gene: TRBV18; j_gene: TRBJ2-7; len: 15; CDR3aa: CASSPGSGASYEQYF; CDR3nt: TGTGCCAGCTCACCGGGGTCAGGGGCTTCCTACGAGCAGTACTTC
abundance: -; d_gene: -; v_gene: TRBV4-2; j_gene: TRBJ2-1; len: 11; CDR3aa: CASSQINEQFF; CDR3nt: TGTGCCAGCAGCCAAATAAATGAGCAGTTCTTC
abundance: -; d_gene: TRBD1; v_gene: TRBV10-1; j_gene: TRBJ1-4; len: 15; CDR3aa: CASPSPRGRVEKLFF; CDR3nt: TGCGCCAGCCCCTCACCCAGGGGGCGGGTTGAAAAACTGTTTTTT
abundance: once; d_gene: -; v_gene: TRBV9; j_gene: TRBJ2-5; len: 13; CDR3aa: CASSGRGMPTQYF; CDR3nt: TGTGCCAGCAGCGGCCGGGGGATGCCGACCCAGTACTTC
abundance: -; d_gene: TRBD1; v_gene: TRBV5-1; j_gene: TRBJ2-2; len: 14; CDR3aa: CASWDSANTGELFF; CDR3nt: TGCGCCAGCTGGGACAGTGCGAACACCGGGGAGCTGTTTTTT
abundance: -; d_gene: TRBD1; v_gene: TRBV6-1; j_gene: TRBJ2-7; len: 16; CDR3aa: CASSGGATGVATEQYF; CDR3nt: TGTGCCAGCAGTGGGGGGGCGACAGGGGTGGCCACCGAGCAGTACTTC
abundance: few; d_gene: -; v_gene: TRBV7-9; j_gene: TRBJ1-4; len: 15; CDR3aa: CASSRVDATNEKLFF; CDR3nt: TGTGCCAGCAGCCGCGTAGATGCAACTAATGAAAAACTGTTTTTT
abundance: -; d_gene: -; v_gene: TRBV16; j_gene: TRBJ2-7; len: 14; CDR3aa: CASSQGGPPYEQYF; CDR3nt: TGTGCCAGCAGCCAAGGTGGGCCCCCTTACGAGCAGTACTTC
abundance: -; d_gene: TRBD2; v_gene: TRBV7-2; j_gene: TRBJ2-7; len: 17; CDR3aa: CASSLARGTSGTYEQYF; CDR3nt: TGTGCCAGCAGCTTAGCGCGGGGGACTAGCGGTACCTACGAGCAGTACTTC
abundance: -; d_gene: -; v_gene: TRBV19; j_gene: TRBJ1-6; len: 15; CDR3aa: CASRPTGQYNSPLHF; CDR3nt: TGTGCCAGTAGACCTACGGGGCAGTATAATTCACCCCTCCACTTT
abundance: -; d_gene: -; v_gene: TRBV28; j_gene: TRBJ1-1; len: 12; CDR3aa: CASSGTYTEAFF; CDR3nt: TGTGCCAGCAGTGGGACCTACACTGAAGCTTTCTTT
abundance: -; d_gene: -; v_gene: TRBV7-8; j_gene: TRBJ1-3; len: 14; CDR3aa: CASSSLDSGNTIYF; CDR3nt: TGTGCCAGCAGCTCCCTGGACAGTGGAAACACCATATATTTT
abundance: -; d_gene: -; v_gene: TRBV28; j_gene: TRBJ2-7; len: 16; CDR3aa: CASSLFRGSSKSRQYF; CDR3nt: TGTGCCAGCAGTTTATTTCGGGGCTCCTCGAAGAGTCGGCAGTACTTC
abundance: -; d_gene: TRBD1; v_gene: TRBV18; j_gene: TRBJ2-3; len: 17; CDR3aa: CASSPMMWGQGSDTQYF; CDR3nt: TGTGCCAGCTCACCTATGATGTGGGGACAGGGGTCAGATACGCAGTATTTT